This record covers a single TCR beta chain. In this sample, this clonotype turned up many times. This receptor's antigen is unknown. One base away there is no much larger clone; base qualities are not given. The data were obtained in a study of neurological immune-mediated disorders (dated by TCRdb to between 2019 and 2020). Regarding the research as a whole: Peripheral blood TCR-beta repertoires from HTLV-I-associated myelopathy (HAM/TSP) patients, multiple sclerosis patients and healthy controls were compared by UMI-based sequencing. The approximately 110 TCR-beta libraries included longitudinal samples, technical triplicates and paired sorted CD4+ and CD8+ T-cell subsets alongside PBMC samples. The cohort included 60 to 75 subjects: some 14 with HAM/TSP, around 34 with multiple sclerosis, and 20 or so healthy controls. The paper's findings and limits, for the study overall: The highest TCR clonal expansion was observed in HAM/TSP patients, whereas the lowest was observed in MS patients, even when compared with healthy controls. Across subjects, expanded clones never shared an identical CDR3 amino acid sequence, which suggests that the TCR-beta repertoires in every group were private.

cDNA was synthesized by template-switch 5'RACE using a primer carrying a 10-nucleotide random unique molecular identifier by which each TCR transcript was tagged. Every sequencing run covered 15-18 subjects and yielded more than 160 million TCR-beta sequences. The RNeasy kit was used for extraction of total RNA. The KAPA Real-time Library Amplification kit was used to amplify TCR-beta VDJ regions with primers for the TCR constant region and the 5'RACE anchor. A first PCR added sample indexes and Illumina adaptors, after which a second PCR increased the library yield. After purification with Ampure beads, the TCR product of roughly 650 bp was size-selected on a 2% E-gel SizeSelection system. Before pooling, library quality was checked on a Bioanalyzer, concentration was measured with Qubit, and libraries were quantified with the Kapa Library Quantification kit. An Illumina HiSeq 2500 was used to sequence the libraries paired-end at 2 x 150 bp. To increase sequence diversity, roughly 24-32% phiX was spiked into each library pool. In the paper's pipeline: Quality-filtered reads were processed with the UMI-based MiGEC pipeline, which removed over 75% of raw TCR sequences during error correction. IMGT germline references were used for aligning VDJ genes, and each clonotype was defined as a unique CDR3 amino acid sequence together with its V-J genes. VDJtools evaluated clonal expansion, Shannon diversity and CDR3 relatedness (CalcPairwiseDistances, ClusterSamples); CLCbio workbench built phylogenetic trees. Clones with at least 8 unique UMIs were defined as expanded, with this threshold being based on coefficient-of-variation modelling across technical triplicates. The public reads were quality trimmed at Q25 with fastp and then assembled into clones with MiXCR by TCRdb, keeping productive beta chains. Rows are unified per CDR3 protein, each entry keeping the most common DNA and genes. It is TCRdb's table, rather than the study itself, that gives the V and J calls and clone size. The sample profile shows some 41,000 distinct CDR3 sequences; roughly 15% of them were found once. Approximately 3.6% of the sample is taken by the ten largest.

For the sorted-subset TCR libraries, the starting material was 850,000 to 1,000,000 sorted CD4+ or CD8+ T cells. Peripheral blood was subjected to Ficoll-Hypaque density gradient centrifugation to isolate PBMCs, which were then cryopreserved in liquid nitrogen. Paired sorted CD4+ and CD8+ subsets came from healthy controls, HAM/TSP patients and MS patients. Sequenced material: CD4+ T cells from blood. The TCR originated in a woman aged 60 to 75 with HTLV-1-associated myelopathy (HAM/TSP).

The DNA sequence is given as TGTGCCAGCAGCGTAGCAGGACAGGGGTCCTACGAGCAGTACTTC. The encoded protein is CASSVAGQGSYEQYF. The chain was built from TRBV9 and TRBJ2-7; TRBD1 aligns with 9 central bases. Counted from cysteine to phenylalanine, this CDR3 has 15 amino acids. Only the CDR3 part of the read is kept: 45 bases, read in frame from the first base. After removal of 0 bases from V and 1 base from J, the junction retains 2 bases not matched to a gene. From a lookup of the germline V gene, CDR1 and CDR2 are SGDLS and YYNGEE.